The 32 T cell receptor beta chains listed next were all sequenced from one sample in a study of shared clonotypes between healthy human individuals. Repertoires were generated with immunoSEQ multiplex PCR, while TCRdb's copy carries only in-frame clones and drops some. The table shows more than 2 million clones, with roughly 96% occurring only once. Specimen: naive CD4+ T cells sorted from blood. The subset is: CD45RA+ positively selected. The receptors originated from a man younger than 30 in good health.

This chain joins TRBV5-5 and TRBJ2-7; D remains unclear. The V gene's germline CDR1 is SGHKS and CDR2 YYEKEE (reference sequence). The ends were cut back, 0 bases at V and 0 bases at J, with 13 bases in the middle. The CDR3 extends over 16 amino acids. Here the CDR3 reads CASSLAIQVFSYEQYF. As DNA, the CDR3 is TGTGCCAGCAGCTTGGCGATCCAGGTATTCTCCTACGAGCAGTACTTC.

The chain uses TRBV9 and TRBJ1-5, with unresolved D. The CDR3 extends over 13 amino acids. The germline V and J ends were trimmed by 0 bases and 6 bases, with 7 bases remaining between them. The germline V gene has CDR1 SGDLS and CDR2 YYNGEE. The CDR3 sequence: CASSVDEGQPQHF. The CDR3 DNA is TGTGCCAGCAGCGTAGACGAGGGTCAGCCCCAGCATTTT.

CDR3 nucleotide sequence: TGTGCCAACACGCACCGCTCAGGGATCTATGGCTACACCTTC. Protein product: CANTHRSGIYGYTF. The chain is built from TRBV27 and TRBJ1-2, with D perhaps matching TRBD1 (5 bases). V lost 10 bases, J lost 4 bases, and 19 bases lay in between. The germline CDR1 and CDR2 sequences are MNHEY and SMNVEV (reference sequence). The CDR3 has 14 amino acids.

This clone was found a few times. The chain employs TRBV30 and TRBJ1-6; no firm D call. Trimming removed 4 bases at V and 8 bases at J, with 9 bases between. Germline V gene data show CDR1 as GTSNPN and CDR2 as SVGIG (reference sequence). The CDR3 covers 12 residues. This chain's CDR3 is CAWNGGHSPLHF. Written as DNA, the CDR3 is TGTGCCTGGAACGGCGGTCATTCACCCCTCCACTTT.

The V gene is TRBV19, the J gene TRBJ2-7; TRBD1 matches 8 bases. Unmatched junction bases numbered 8, after V lost 4 bases and J lost 3 bases. CDR1 LNHDA and CDR2 SQIVND come from the germline V gene (reference sequence). The CDR3 runs 15 residues. CDR3 region: CASSSTGGIIYEQYF. For the CDR3, the DNA is TGTGCCAGTAGTAGCACAGGGGGAATCATCTACGAGCAGTACTTC.

The chain recombines TRBV30 with TRBJ2-3; a possible D gene is TRBD1 (5 bases). CDR3 length equals 14 residues. Germline-derived CDR1 and CDR2 are GTSNPN and SVGIG (reference sequence). V lost 5 bases to trimming and J lost 4 bases, with 16 bases between them. The CDR3 coding sequence is TGTGCCTGGGGGGCGGACCATAGCTCAGATACGCAGTATTTT. This codes for CAWGADHSSDTQYF.

This chain uses TRBV5-1 with TRBJ1-1; 11 bases line up with TRBD1. This CDR3 comprises 17 residues. Germline assignment: CDR1 SGHRS and CDR2 YFSETQ. With V trimmed by 4 bases and J by 1 base, 9 bases remained unmatched. For the CDR3, the DNA is TGCGCCAGCAGCCCAGGACAGGGGGCGCGGAAGAACACTGAAGCTTTCTTT. Translated, it gives CASSPGQGARKNTEAFF.

The chain couples TRBV10-1 to TRBJ2-5, with 7 bases fitting TRBD2. The J segment lost 7 bases and the V segment lost 7 bases, leaving 15 bases of the junction unmatched. This CDR3 comprises 15 residues. Germline values: CDR1 WNHNN, CDR2 SYGVQD (reference sequence). This chain's CDR3 is CASKPQGLLGMTQYF. DNA of the CDR3: TGCGCCAGCAAACCCCAGGGACTATTAGGGATGACCCAGTACTTC.

CDR3 in DNA: TGTGCCAGCGGCCGGGACTACACAGATACGCAGTATTTT. Its translation: CASGRDYTDTQYF. The rearrangement uses TRBV6-5 and TRBJ2-3; 7 nucleotides line up with TRBD2. The CDR3 covers 13 residues. In germline, CDR1 is MNHEY, CDR2 SVGAGI. J gave up 2 bases and V 8 bases, and 4 bases lay outside the gene matches.

The chain employs TRBV6-6 and TRBJ1-6, with TRBD1 as a possible D gene (5 bases). Germline V lookup: CDR1 MNHNY, CDR2 SVGAGI (reference sequence). The CDR3 loop spans 16 amino acids. V shed 0 bases and J shed 10 bases, with 16 bases lying between them. CDR3 coding DNA: TGTGCCAGCAGTTACTCGACCCCGGGCGAGGGGTCACCCCTCCACTTT. Protein product: CASSYSTPGEGSPLHF.

V gene TRBV6-5 combines with J gene TRBJ2-3; no clear D gene. CDR1 and CDR2 from the germline V gene are MNHEY and SVGAGI. The V and J ends lost 9 bases and 5 bases respectively, with 15 bases between them. The CDR3 is made up of 13 amino acids. The CDR3 nucleotides are TGTGCCAGTCTGGCCCGACCCGGAGATACGCAGTATTTT. Protein sequence: CASLARPGDTQYF.

This chain uses TRBV27 with TRBJ2-7, with D unclear. CDR1 and CDR2 from the germline V gene are MNHEY and SMNVEV (reference sequence). V lost 7 bases and J 0 bases, leaving 13 bases between the germline ends. The CDR3 runs 14 residues. The chain's CDR3 is CASKPLGSSYEQYF. CDR3 nucleotides: TGTGCCAGCAAACCACTGGGAAGCTCCTACGAGCAGTACTTC.

V and J are TRBV7-2 and TRBJ1-3, with no clear D. Germline V gives CDR1 SGHTA, CDR2 FQGNSA. Trimming took 3 bases from V and 2 from J, leaving 8 bases between them. The CDR3 has 14 residues. The CDR3 coding sequence is TGTGCCAGCAGCTTTCGGACGCCTGGAAACACCATATATTTT. Residues: CASSFRTPGNTIYF.

The chain carries TRBV5-6 and TRBJ1-1; TRBD1 matches at 7 bases. V shed 4 bases and J 6 bases; nucleotides not matched to a gene: 12. CDR3 length: 15 residues. The germline V gene encodes CDR1 SGHDT and CDR2 YYEEEE. DNA for the CDR3: TGTGCCAGCAGCGGACAGACAGGGTTGATGGCTGAAGCTTTCTTT. This sequence encodes CASSGQTGLMAEAFF. The variable domain in full, completed from reference TRBV5-6 and TRBJ1-1, reads DAGVTQSPTHLIKTRGQQVTLRCSPKSGHDTVSWYQQALGQGPQFIFQYYEEEERQRGNFPDRFSGHQFPNYSSELNVNALLLGDSALYLCASSGQTGLMAEAFFGQGTRLTVV.

This sequence joins TRBV2 and TRBJ2-2; 13 bases are shared with TRBD2. The germline gives CDR1 SNHLY, CDR2 FYNNEI. The CDR3 covers 15 residues. V trimming: 7 bases; J trimming: 7 bases; junction bases outside the gene matches: 6. The CDR3 loop is CASKGTSGTIGELFF. The CDR3 DNA reads as TGTGCCAGCAAAGGGACTAGCGGGACGATCGGGGAGCTGTTTTTT. The full variable domain, with the rest looked up from reference TRBV2 and TRBJ2-2, is EPEVTQTPSHQVTQMGQEVILRCVPISNHLYFYWYRQILGQKVEFLVSFYNNEISEKSEIFDDQFSVERPDGSNFTLKIRSTKLEDSAMYFCASKGTSGTIGELFFGEGSRLTVL.

The chain joins TRBV11-2 to TRBJ2-2; D gene unclear. Trimming pared 6 bases from V and 6 bases from J, leaving 8 bases between. The CDR3 extends over 12 amino acids. Germline V CDR1 and CDR2: SGHAT, FQNNGV. The CDR3 sequence is CASREQPGELFF. The CDR3 DNA reads as TGTGCCAGCAGGGAACAGCCCGGGGAGCTGTTTTTT.

The chain uses TRBV5-1 and TRBJ2-1; 12 bases map to TRBD2. The CDR3 totals 17 residues. CDR1 SGHRS and CDR2 YFSETQ come from the germline V gene. The V segment lost 6 bases and the J segment 9 bases; nucleotides outside the gene matches: 16. CDR3 coding DNA: TGCGCCAGCAAAGAGGGGGCTAGCGGGAGGGCCCCAAGTGAGCAGTTCTTC. Translation: CASKEGASGRAPSEQFF. Together with reference TRBV5-1 and TRBJ2-1, the CDR3 gives the full variable domain: KAGVTQTPRYLIKTRGQQVTLSCSPISGHRSVSWYQQTPGQGLQFLFEYFSETQRNKGNFPGRFSGRQFSNSRSEMNVSTLELGDSALYLCASKEGASGRAPSEQFFGPGTRLTVL.

This chain links TRBV9 with TRBJ2-2; maybe TRBD1 (5 bases). Germline loops: CDR1 SGDLS, CDR2 YYNGEE. The CDR3 sequence is 15 residues long. Trimming removed 3 bases at V and 1 base at J, with 10 bases between. CDR3 coding DNA: TGTGCCAGCAGCGCTGGAGACAGGAACACCGGGGAGCTGTTTTTT. It codes for CASSAGDRNTGELFF.

J is TRBJ1-1 and V is TRBV25-1; D perhaps matches TRBD1 (5 bases). This CDR3 has 14 amino acids. V shed 2 bases and J shed 0 bases, with 7 bases lying between them. The germline V gene encodes CDR1 MGHDK and CDR2 SYGVNS. Written as DNA, the CDR3 is TGTGCCAGCAGTGAACAGGGAATGAACACTGAAGCTTTCTTT. Amino acid sequence: CASSEQGMNTEAFF.

The CDR3 sequence: CSVLRDSYGYTF. CDR3 DNA sequence: TGCAGCGTTCTCCGGGACAGTTATGGCTACACCTTC. This chain uses TRBV29-1 with TRBJ1-2; 7 bases fit TRBD1. V was pared by 5 bases and J by 5 bases, with 5 bases of the junction left unmatched. Germline loops: CDR1 SQVTM, CDR2 ANQGSEA. The CDR3 spans 12 residues.

The chain has TRBV4-1 and TRBJ2-7; 10 nucleotides match TRBD1. This CDR3 region has 15 residues. Germline trimming cut 3 bases from V and 3 bases from J; bases unmatched to any gene: 5. Germline lookup yields CDR1 MGHRA and CDR2 YSYEKL. The CDR3 DNA sequence: TGCGCCAGCAGCCATAGGGGGACAGGGGACTACGAGCAGTACTTC. Amino acid sequence: CASSHRGTGDYEQYF.

The chain recombines TRBV9 with TRBJ2-2, with 9 bases lining up with TRBD2. The CDR3 extends over 16 amino acids. Germline V lookup: CDR1 SGDLS, CDR2 YYNGEE. Trimming took 3 bases from V and 6 from J; bases not matched to a gene: 9. The CDR3 is CASSARGSGSAGELFF. In DNA form, the CDR3 reads TGTGCCAGCAGCGCGAGAGGTAGCGGGAGCGCCGGGGAGCTGTTTTTT.

The genes are TRBV6-1 and TRBJ1-4; TRBD1 matches at 8 bases. CDR3 length: 15 amino acids. The V gene's germline CDR1 is MNHNS and CDR2 SASEGT. V was clipped by 4 bases and J by 8 bases; unmatched bases: 9. This chain's CDR3 is CASSGDRTSWEKLFF. The DNA for the CDR3 is TGTGCCAGCAGTGGGGACAGGACGTCGTGGGAAAAACTGTTTTTT.

This clone was seen more than once but under ten times. The rearrangement uses TRBV6-1 and TRBJ1-2, with 8 bases that match TRBD1. With V trimmed by 0 bases and J by 7 bases, 4 bases remained unmatched. The CDR3 consists of 14 residues. Germline V gene lookup returns CDR1 MNHNS and CDR2 SASEGT. The CDR3 region has the DNA TGTGCCAGCAGTGAAGCGGACAGGGTAGGTGGCTACACCTTC. This gives the protein CASSEADRVGGYTF.

V and J are TRBV10-3 and TRBJ1-5; D ambiguous. This CDR3 is 15 amino acids long. Looked up from germline, CDR1 is ENHRY and CDR2 is SYGVKD. Trimming removed 0 bases from V and 6 bases from J, with 12 bases in between. The CDR3 sequence: CAISESPLGGQPQHF. The DNA for the CDR3 is TGTGCCATCAGTGAGTCCCCGTTGGGCGGTCAGCCCCAGCATTTT.

The rearrangement uses TRBV7-3 and TRBJ1-2, with 11 bases aligning to TRBD1. Germline values: CDR1 SGHTA, CDR2 FQGTGA. The CDR3 consists of 15 residues. The J segment lost 6 bases and the V segment lost 5 bases, leaving 8 bases of the junction unmatched. CDR3 sequence reads: CASSPGQGGLDGYTF. Written as DNA, the CDR3 is TGTGCCAGCAGCCCGGGACAGGGGGGCCTGGATGGCTACACCTTC.

J is TRBJ2-7 and V is TRBV19; perhaps TRBD1 as D (6 bases). The CDR3 is made up of 17 amino acids. V lost 6 bases and J lost 6, with 27 bases in between. The germline V gene has CDR1 LNHDA and CDR2 SQIVND (reference sequence). The CDR3 reads CASREHSSPRGRGEQYF. CDR3 nucleotides: TGTGCCAGTAGGGAACACTCTAGCCCCAGGGGCCGAGGCGAGCAGTACTTC. The whole variable domain, remainder taken from reference TRBV19 and TRBJ2-7, is DGGITQSPKYLFRKEGQNVTLSCEQNLNHDAMYWYRQDPGQGLRLIYYSQIVNDFQKGDIAEGYSVSREKKESFPLTVTSAQKNPTAFYLCASREHSSPRGRGEQYFGPGTRLTVT.

Worth noting for this clone: An end of the junction differs from the germline gene, which may be a read error. The chain is built from TRBV7-7 and TRBJ1-4; maybe TRBD1 (6 bases). The germline gives CDR1 SSHAT, CDR2 FNYEAQ (reference sequence). The CDR3 has 20 amino acids. The CDR3 region is CASNDKGGSGRVATNEKLFF. Here the CDR3 DNA reads TGTGCTAGCAACGACAAAGGGGGATCAGGGAGGGTTGCAACTAATGAAAAACTGTTTTTT.

The J gene is TRBJ1-1, the V gene TRBV5-1; D possibly corresponds to TRBD1 (5 bases). The CDR3 loop spans 15 amino acids. V was cut by 0 bases and J by 0 bases, with 9 bases left in between. Germline V lookup: CDR1 SGHRS, CDR2 YFSETQ. The CDR3 loop reads CASSLEGIMNTEAFF. As DNA, the CDR3 is TGCGCCAGCAGCTTGGAGGGGATAATGAACACTGAAGCTTTCTTT.

The V call is TRBV2, the J call TRBJ2-1; 10 nucleotides align to TRBD2. Losses at the gene ends were 11 bases for V and 7 bases for J; bases not matched to a gene: 8. The CDR3 totals 13 residues. Per the germline V gene, CDR1 is SNHLY and CDR2 is FYNNEI. CDR3 DNA sequence: TGTGCCGGAGAAGCGGGAGGGCCTAATGAGCAGTTCTTC. It is translated as CAGEAGGPNEQFF.

The V call is TRBV28, the J call TRBJ1-5; D might be TRBD1 (5 bases). In germline, CDR1 is MDHEN, CDR2 SYDVKM. The V and J ends lost 5 bases and 1 base respectively, with 12 bases between them. This CDR3 has 15 residues. CDR3 sequence (DNA): TGTGCCAGCAGTATTGGGGGGATGAGCAATCAGCCCCAGCATTTT. This translates into CASSIGGMSNQPQHF.

The chain links TRBV7-6 to TRBJ1-6; the D is unclear. This CDR3 contains 17 residues. Germline CDR1 is SGHVS and CDR2 is FNYEAQ. V lost 3 bases and J lost 7, with 19 bases in between. CDR3 in amino acids: CASSFSVMDGMNSPLHF. The CDR3 DNA reads as TGTGCCAGCAGCTTCTCGGTAATGGACGGGATGAATTCACCCCTCCACTTT.